Sequencing of this T cell receptor (beta chain) was carried out in a study of tumor and adjacent non-tumor tissue in lung cancer. CDR3 length equals 17 residues. Germline V lookup: CDR1 MNHEY, CDR2 SVGEGT. This sample's RNA came from whole unsorted tissue. For this clonotype: Sequence at one end of the junction differs from germline and may be a read error.

A modified ARM-PCR protocol with three rounds of nested PCR amplified TCRbeta. TCRdb reprocessed the multiplex PCR reads via MiXCR and lists one record per CDR3 protein. Of 65,000 to 90,000 distinct CDR3 sequences in the sample, less than 75% are singletons; the top ten hold around 12%. The sequencing sample was made of lung tumor tissue. This chain connects TRBV6-2 or TRBV6-3 to TRBJ2-1; TRBD2 agrees at 8 bases. The source of this sequence is a woman in her 70s with non-small cell lung cancer. DNA of the CDR3: TGTACCAGCAGTTATACTAGGGCGGGAGGCCCCTACGATGAGCAGTTCTTC. The encoded protein is CTSSYTRAGGPYDEQFF.